The entry below gives a single T cell receptor beta chain sequence along with its context. The antigen is not known. These data belong to a study of OX40 agonist ivuxolimab in advanced cancers. In the study overall: Partial responses were achieved by three patients: one hepatocellular carcinoma, two cutaneous melanoma. Study results and limitations: Relative to CD4+ cells, CD8+ T cells on average had more expanded clones. Dose levels from 0.1 to 3.0 mg/kg saw CD4+ and CD8+ blood T cells expand clonally by week 6.

Using immunoSEQ multiplex PCR, the repertoire was profiled, and TCRdb retains in-frame clones only, with some absent. Found here are under 25,000 clones, approximately 80% of them singletons; the top ten hold approximately 3%. Germline V gene sequence: CDR1 SGHNT, CDR2 YENEEA. The J segment lost 5 bases and the V segment lost 2 bases, leaving 12 bases of the junction unmatched. The CDR3 is made up of 17 amino acids. V and J are TRBV11-3 and TRBJ1-5; TRBD1 matches 7 bases. The clonotype originates from an adult with an advanced solid tumor such as melanoma, head and neck, liver or kidney cancer. The sample was CD4+ or CD8+ T cells sorted from blood, taken in a trial of the OX40 agonist ivuxolimab. Here the CDR3 reads CASSLCPRQGLYQPQHF. In DNA form, the CDR3 reads TGTGCCAGCAGCTTATGCCCAAGACAGGGTTTGTATCAGCCCCAGCATTTT.